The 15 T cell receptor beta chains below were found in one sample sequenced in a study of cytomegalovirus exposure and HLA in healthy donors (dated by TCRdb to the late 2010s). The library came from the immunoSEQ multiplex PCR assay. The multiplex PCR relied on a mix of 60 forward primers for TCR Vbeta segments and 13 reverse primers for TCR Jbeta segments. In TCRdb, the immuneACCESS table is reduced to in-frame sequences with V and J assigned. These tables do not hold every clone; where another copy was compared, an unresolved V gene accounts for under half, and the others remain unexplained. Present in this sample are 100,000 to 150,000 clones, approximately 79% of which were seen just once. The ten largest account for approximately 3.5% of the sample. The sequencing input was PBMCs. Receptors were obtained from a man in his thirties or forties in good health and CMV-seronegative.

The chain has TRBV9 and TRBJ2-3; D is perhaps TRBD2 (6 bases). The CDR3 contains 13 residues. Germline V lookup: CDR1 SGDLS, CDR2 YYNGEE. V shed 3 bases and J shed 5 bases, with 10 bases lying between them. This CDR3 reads CASSARGLDTQYF. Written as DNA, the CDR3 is TGTGCCAGCAGCGCGCGGGGCCTAGATACGCAGTATTTT.

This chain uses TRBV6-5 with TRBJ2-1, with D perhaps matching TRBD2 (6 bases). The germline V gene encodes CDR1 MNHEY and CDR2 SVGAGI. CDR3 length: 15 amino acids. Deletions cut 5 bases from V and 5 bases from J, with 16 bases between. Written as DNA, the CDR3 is TGTGCCAGCAGTCAAAACCCCGGAGGGGACAATGAGCAGTTCTTC. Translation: CASSQNPGGDNEQFF.

CDR3 amino acids: CASGVRNQPQHF. In DNA form, the CDR3 reads TGTGCCAGCGGAGTACGCAATCAGCCCCAGCATTTT. V gene TRBV28 combines with J gene TRBJ1-5; D is undetermined. Germline assignment: CDR1 MDHEN and CDR2 SYDVKM. V lost 8 bases, J lost 2 bases, and 7 bases lay in between. This CDR3 region has 12 residues.

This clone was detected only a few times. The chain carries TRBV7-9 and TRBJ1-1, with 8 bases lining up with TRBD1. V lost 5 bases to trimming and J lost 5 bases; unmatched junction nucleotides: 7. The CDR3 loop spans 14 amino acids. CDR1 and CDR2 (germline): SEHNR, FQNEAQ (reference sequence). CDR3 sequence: CASSIGQGGTEAFF. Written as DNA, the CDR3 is TGTGCCAGCAGCATAGGACAGGGTGGGACTGAAGCTTTCTTT.

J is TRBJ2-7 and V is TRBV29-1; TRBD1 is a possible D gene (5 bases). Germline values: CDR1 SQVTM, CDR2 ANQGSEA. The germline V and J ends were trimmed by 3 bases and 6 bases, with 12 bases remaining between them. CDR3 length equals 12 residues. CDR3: CSVEQGGGEQYF. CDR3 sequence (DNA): TGCAGCGTTGAGCAGGGTGGTGGCGAGCAGTACTTC.

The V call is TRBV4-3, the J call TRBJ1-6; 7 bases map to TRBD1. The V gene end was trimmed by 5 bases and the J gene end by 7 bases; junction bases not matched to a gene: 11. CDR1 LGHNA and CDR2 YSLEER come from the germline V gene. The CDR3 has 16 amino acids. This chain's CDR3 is CASSAKQGSINSPLHF. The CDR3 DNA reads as TGCGCCAGCAGCGCCAAACAGGGGAGCATCAATTCACCCCTCCACTTT.

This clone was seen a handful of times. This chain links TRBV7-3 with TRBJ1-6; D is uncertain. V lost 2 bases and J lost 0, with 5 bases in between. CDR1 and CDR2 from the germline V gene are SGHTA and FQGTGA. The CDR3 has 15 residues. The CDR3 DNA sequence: TGTGCCAGCAGCTTAGCGAGCTCCTATAATTCACCCCTCCACTTT. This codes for CASSLASSYNSPLHF.

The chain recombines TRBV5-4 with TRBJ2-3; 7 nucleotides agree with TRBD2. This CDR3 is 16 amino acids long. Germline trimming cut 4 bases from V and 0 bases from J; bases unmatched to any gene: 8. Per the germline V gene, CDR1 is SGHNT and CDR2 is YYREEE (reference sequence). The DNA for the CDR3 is TGTGCCAGCAGCGGGAGCGGGGCTATTAGCACAGATACGCAGTATTTT. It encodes CASSGSGAISTDTQYF. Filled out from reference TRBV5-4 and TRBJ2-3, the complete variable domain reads ETGVTQSPTHLIKTRGQQVTLRCSSQSGHNTVSWYQQALGQGPQFIFQYYREEENGRGNFPPRFSGLQFPNYSSELNVNALELDDSALYLCASSGSGAISTDTQYFGPGTRLTVL.

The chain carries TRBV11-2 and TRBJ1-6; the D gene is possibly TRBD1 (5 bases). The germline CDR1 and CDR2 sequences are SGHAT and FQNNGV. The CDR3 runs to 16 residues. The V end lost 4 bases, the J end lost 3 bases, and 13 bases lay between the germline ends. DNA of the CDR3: TGTGCCAGCAGCTCCGATTTAGGGGACTATAATTCACCCCTCCACTTT. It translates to CASSSDLGDYNSPLHF. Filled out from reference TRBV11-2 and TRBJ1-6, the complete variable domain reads EAGVAQSPRYKIIEKRQSVAFWCNPISGHATLYWYQQILGQGPKLLIQFQNNGVVDDSQLPKDRFSAERLKGVDSTLKIQPAKLEDSAVYLCASSSDLGDYNSPLHFGNGTRLTVT.

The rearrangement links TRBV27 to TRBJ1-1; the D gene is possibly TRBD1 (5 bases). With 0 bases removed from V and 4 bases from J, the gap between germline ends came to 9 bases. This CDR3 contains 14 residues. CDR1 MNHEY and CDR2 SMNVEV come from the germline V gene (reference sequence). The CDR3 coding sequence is TGTGCCAGCAGTTTATCCCGCGGGACCACTGAAGCTTTCTTT. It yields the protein CASSLSRGTTEAFF.

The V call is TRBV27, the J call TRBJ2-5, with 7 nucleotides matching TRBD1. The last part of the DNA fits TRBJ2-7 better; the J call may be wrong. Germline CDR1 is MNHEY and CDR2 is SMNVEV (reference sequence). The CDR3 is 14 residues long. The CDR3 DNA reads TGTGCCAGCAGTTACACCGGGACAGCCTACGAGCAGTACTTC. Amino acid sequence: CASSYTGTAYEQYF.

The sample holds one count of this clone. DNA of the CDR3: TGTGCCAGCAGTTTATTTCCGAGACAGGGTGATTCACCCCTCCACTTT. Protein product: CASSLFPRQGDSPLHF. This sequence joins TRBV27 and TRBJ1-6; 7 bases agree with TRBD1. The CDR3 consists of 16 residues. Germline-derived CDR1 and CDR2 are MNHEY and SMNVEV (reference sequence). The J segment lost 8 bases and the V segment lost 1 base, leaving 8 bases of the junction unmatched.

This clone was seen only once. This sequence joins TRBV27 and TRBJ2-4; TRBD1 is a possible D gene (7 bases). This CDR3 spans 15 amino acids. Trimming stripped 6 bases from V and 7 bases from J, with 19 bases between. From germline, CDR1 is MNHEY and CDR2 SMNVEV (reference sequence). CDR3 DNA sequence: TGTGCCAGCAGCTTTGCGTCGACAGGGAGGAACATTCAGTACTTC. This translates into CASSFASTGRNIQYF.

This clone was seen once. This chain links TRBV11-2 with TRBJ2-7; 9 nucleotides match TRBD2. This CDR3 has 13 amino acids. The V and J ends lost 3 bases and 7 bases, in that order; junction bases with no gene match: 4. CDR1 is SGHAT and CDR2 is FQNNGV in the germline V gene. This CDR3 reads CASSLDGLAEQYF. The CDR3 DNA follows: TGTGCCAGCAGCTTGGACGGACTAGCGGAGCAGTACTTC. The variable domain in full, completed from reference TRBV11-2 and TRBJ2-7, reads EAGVAQSPRYKIIEKRQSVAFWCNPISGHATLYWYQQILGQGPKLLIQFQNNGVVDDSQLPKDRFSAERLKGVDSTLKIQPAKLEDSAVYLCASSLDGLAEQYFGPGTRLTVT.

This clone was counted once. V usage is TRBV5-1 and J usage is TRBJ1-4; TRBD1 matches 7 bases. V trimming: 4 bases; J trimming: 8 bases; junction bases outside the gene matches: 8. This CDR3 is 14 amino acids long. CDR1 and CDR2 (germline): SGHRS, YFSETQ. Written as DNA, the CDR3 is TGCGCCAGCAGCCCGACAGGGCTTAGAGAAAAACTGTTTTTT. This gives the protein CASSPTGLREKLFF.